This is a list of T cell receptor beta chains from one sample in a study of cytomegalovirus exposure and HLA in healthy donors. The table came from immunoSEQ multiplex PCR; TCRdb's copy has only in-frame clones and leaves some out. The data hold 140,000 or so clones, with 68% observed a single time. The sequenced sample was PBMCs. The receptors come from a man aged 55 to 69 in good health and CMV-seronegative. CDR3s include the opening cysteine and the closing phenylalanine or tryptophan.

J,V,CDR3
TRBJ1-5,TRBV6-5,CASSSWTGTLNQPQHF
TRBJ2-3,TRBV9,CASSVVEGGPTDTQYF
TRBJ2-2,TRBV11-3,CASSLVLTGELFF
TRBJ2-1,TRBV7-9,CASSLVGLATYNEQFF
TRBJ1-1,TRBV19,CASSITGTGAEAFF
TRBJ2-1,TRBV6-4,CASAVLAGDGNEQFF
TRBJ2-5,TRBV7-2,CASSAVETGRETQYF
TRBJ2-7,TRBV4-1,CASSQEGGASGLSYEQYF
-,TRBV10-1,CASSEGGAGAGYEQYF
TRBJ2-7,TRBV2,CASSDRGRMDEQYF
TRBJ1-1,TRBV2,CASRGVSDTEAFF
TRBJ2-3,TRBV28,CASRDGSTDTQYF
TRBJ1-1,TRBV29-1,CSVVRTLNTEAFF
TRBJ2-1,TRBV23-1,CASSQIHSSYNEQFF
TRBJ1-3,TRBV5-1,CASSLQPSGNTIYF
TRBJ1-2,TRBV10-3,CAISEYRGNDYGYTF
TRBJ2-5,TRBV19,CASRKAPTSGQETQYF
TRBJ2-7,TRBV2,CASSRDRGSEQYF
TRBJ2-6,TRBV5-8,CASSQTGTGKAGANVLTF
TRBJ2-7,TRBV7-2,CASSPGRVSYEQYF
TRBJ1-2,TRBV15,CATSRGRRSDYGYTF
TRBJ2-7,TRBV9,CAISRQGAGEQYF
TRBJ2-2,TRBV7-3,CASSAQAGTKIGGELFF
TRBJ1-3,TRBV19,CASNIQDSGNTIYF
TRBJ2-2,TRBV5-4,CASSPGLATNTGELFF
TRBJ1-1,TRBV5-1,CASNNPTGVNTEAFF
TRBJ1-1,TRBV29-1,CSVGQGENTEAFF
TRBJ1-1,TRBV30,CAWSVFSGAEAFF
TRBJ2-7,TRBV5-1,CASSLAPSGTEDYEQYF
TRBJ2-7,TRBV9,CASSAGLAGTSYEQYF
TRBJ2-1,TRBV5-1,CASSVTSAYNNEQFF
TRBJ2-1,TRBV15,CATSRGASPNEQFF
TRBJ1-1,TRBV7-2,CASSFKRTEAFF
TRBJ1-1,TRBV5-1,CASSLIWNTEAFF
TRBJ2-3,TRBV7-6,CASSLDTGVGTDTQYF
TRBJ2-2,TRBV15,CATSRVAETGELFF
TRBJ2-7,TRBV6-5,CASSYSGRLSSYEQYF
TRBJ2-1,TRBV19,CASRGSGNEQFF
TRBJ1-3,TRBV28,CASTGFPGNTIYF
TRBJ1-1,TRBV10-3,CAISVRPGGSNTEAFF
TRBJ2-2,TRBV19,CASSIKGVAGGRTGELFF
TRBJ2-5,TRBV19,CASSMAGGLETQYF
TRBJ2-7,TRBV5-4,CASSLGLAGGYEQYF
TRBJ1-1,TRBV6-1,CASSEAWPLNTEAFF
TRBJ2-3,TRBV4-3,CASSQVRGRTDTQYF
TRBJ1-2,TRBV30,CAWSELGTGEFGGYTF
TRBJ1-1,TRBV28,CASSLLQGRGTEAFF